The rows below give T cell receptor beta chains drawn from one sample of a study of blood T cell repertoires in COVID-19. Generated by immunoSEQ multiplex PCR, the TCRdb table keeps only in-frame clones and is missing some. The table records a few hundred thousand clones, roughly 87% of them present only once. Material: PBMCs or T cells enriched from blood (not recorded which). The receptors originated from a woman in her twenties or thirties who had recovered from COVID-19. Both conserved end residues are part of each CDR3. Fields, in order: clone size, V gene, D gene, J gene, CDR3 DNA, CDR3 protein. The D gene is left open where the match is weak. The size entry is marked missing in some rows and otherwise reads once, few, many or a size class.

clone_size: NA; v_call: TRBV5-4; d_call: NA; j_call: TRBJ1-1; cdr3_nt: TGTGCCAGCAGAAAGGCGGGCGCGAGTGGCACTGAAGCTTTCTTT; cdr3_aa: CASRKAGASGTEAFF
clone_size: once; v_call: TRBV11-2; d_call: TRBD1; j_call: TRBJ1-1; cdr3_nt: TGTGCCAGCAGCAAGGAGACAGGGGGTATAACTGAAGCTTTCTTT; cdr3_aa: CASSKETGGITEAFF
clone_size: NA; v_call: TRBV28; d_call: TRBD1; j_call: TRBJ2-7; cdr3_nt: TGTGCCAGCAGCCCCGGGTCGGGGACAGGGGGGTCCGAGCAGTACTTC; cdr3_aa: CASSPGSGTGGSEQYF
clone_size: NA; v_call: TRBV9; d_call: NA; j_call: TRBJ2-7; cdr3_nt: TGTGCCAGCAGCGTAGGCGGAACTACTTACGAGCAGTACTTC; cdr3_aa: CASSVGGTTYEQYF
clone_size: NA; v_call: TRBV7-2; d_call: NA; j_call: TRBJ1-2; cdr3_nt: TGTGCCAGCAGCTTTCCCGGGAACTTCTATGGCTACACCTTC; cdr3_aa: CASSFPGNFYGYTF
clone_size: NA; v_call: TRBV10-2; d_call: TRBD1; j_call: TRBJ2-1; cdr3_nt: TGCGCCAGCAGTGGGATAGGGACAGGGATTGATGTATGGCAGTTCTTC; cdr3_aa: CASSGIGTGIDVWQFF
clone_size: NA; v_call: TRBV28; d_call: NA; j_call: TRBJ2-2; cdr3_nt: TGTGCCAGCACTATCTCAGAGGACTCCACCGGGGAGCTGTTTTTT; cdr3_aa: CASTISEDSTGELFF
clone_size: NA; v_call: TRBV21-1; d_call: NA; j_call: TRBJ1-2; cdr3_nt: TGTGCCAGCAGCAAAGAGAAGGGGGCGGACTATGGCTACACCTTC; cdr3_aa: CASSKEKGADYGYTF
clone_size: NA; v_call: TRBV4-1; d_call: NA; j_call: TRBJ1-2; cdr3_nt: TGCGCCAGCAGCCCACCGCGAGAGTCGGGCTACACCTTC; cdr3_aa: CASSPPRESGYTF
clone_size: NA; v_call: TRBV7-8; d_call: TRBD2; j_call: TRBJ2-3; cdr3_nt: TGTGCCAGCAGCCGACTCGCTACTAGCGGGGCCATCACAGATACGCAGTATTTT; cdr3_aa: CASSRLATSGAITDTQYF
clone_size: NA; v_call: TRBV2; d_call: NA; j_call: TRBJ1-2; cdr3_nt: TGTGCCAGCATAATTGGGGCATGGGATGGCTACACCTTC; cdr3_aa: CASIIGAWDGYTF
clone_size: NA; v_call: TRBV11-2; d_call: NA; j_call: TRBJ1-4; cdr3_nt: TGTGCCAGCAGCATCGGACAGCCAACAACTAATGAAAAACTGTTTTTT; cdr3_aa: CASSIGQPTTNEKLFF
clone_size: NA; v_call: TRBV27; d_call: NA; j_call: TRBJ2-7; cdr3_nt: TGTGCCAGCAGTCCCTCTCTACTGCTCTCCTACGAGCAGTACTTC; cdr3_aa: CASSPSLLLSYEQYF
clone_size: NA; v_call: TRBV5-4; d_call: NA; j_call: TRBJ2-7; cdr3_nt: TGTGCCAGCAGACAAGGGGGTCCCTTTGAGGACGAGCAGTACTTC; cdr3_aa: CASRQGGPFEDEQYF
clone_size: NA; v_call: TRBV11-3; d_call: NA; j_call: TRBJ1-2; cdr3_nt: TGTGCCAGCAGCGTTGAGGGCAACTATGGCTACACCTTC; cdr3_aa: CASSVEGNYGYTF
clone_size: NA; v_call: TRBV5-1; d_call: TRBD2; j_call: TRBJ2-3; cdr3_nt: TGCGCCAGCAGCCCTGGGACTAGTTTTTTTGGTACGCAGTATTTT; cdr3_aa: CASSPGTSFFGTQYF
clone_size: NA; v_call: TRBV11-1; d_call: TRBD1; j_call: TRBJ1-4; cdr3_nt: TGTGCCAGCAGCTCTACACAGGGGAACGAAAAACTGTTTTTT; cdr3_aa: CASSSTQGNEKLFF
clone_size: once; v_call: TRBV4-1; d_call: TRBD2; j_call: TRBJ2-1; cdr3_nt: TGCGCCAGCAGCCCCCCGGAAGGCCTAGCGGGAGGAAATGAGCAGTTCTTC; cdr3_aa: CASSPPEGLAGGNEQFF
clone_size: once; v_call: TRBV6-1; d_call: TRBD1; j_call: TRBJ2-7; cdr3_nt: TGTGCCACCCTCCCGGGGACAGGACCCTCCGAGCAGTACTTC; cdr3_aa: CATLPGTGPSEQYF
clone_size: NA; v_call: TRBV5-4; d_call: TRBD1; j_call: TRBJ1-6; cdr3_nt: TGTGCCAGCAGCCCCGGGACAGGATCTTCGCAACGGAATTCACCCCTCCACTTT; cdr3_aa: CASSPGTGSSQRNSPLHF
clone_size: once; v_call: TRBV2; d_call: TRBD2; j_call: TRBJ2-2; cdr3_nt: TGTGCCAGCAGTGATGTGACTAGCGGGGCTAACACCGGGGAGCTGTTTTTT; cdr3_aa: CASSDVTSGANTGELFF
clone_size: NA; v_call: TRBV29-1; d_call: NA; j_call: TRBJ1-1; cdr3_nt: TGCAGCGTTGTGGTGGGGGCGAACACTGAAGCTTTCTTT; cdr3_aa: CSVVVGANTEAFF
clone_size: NA; v_call: TRBV19; d_call: TRBD2; j_call: TRBJ2-4; cdr3_nt: TGTGCCAGTAGTGGGCTAGCGGGATTCAAAAACATTCAGTACTTC; cdr3_aa: CASSGLAGFKNIQYF
clone_size: NA; v_call: TRBV6-1; d_call: NA; j_call: TRBJ2-7; cdr3_nt: TGTGCCAGCAGTGAAATCGGTAGGAGGGACGAGCAGTACTTC; cdr3_aa: CASSEIGRRDEQYF
clone_size: NA; v_call: TRBV9; d_call: NA; j_call: TRBJ2-7; cdr3_nt: TGTGCCAGCAGCGTAGATGATGGGGGGGGGCCTTACTTC; cdr3_aa: CASSVDDGGGPYF
clone_size: NA; v_call: TRBV5-3; d_call: NA; j_call: TRBJ2-5; cdr3_nt: TGTGCCAGAAGCCACTCCCGGGAGACCCAGTACTTC; cdr3_aa: CARSHSRETQYF
clone_size: NA; v_call: TRBV7-2; d_call: TRBD1; j_call: TRBJ1-4; cdr3_nt: TGTGCCAGCAGTTTAGGTTGGGTCAGGGGGACAACTAATGAAAAACTGTTTTTT; cdr3_aa: CASSLGWVRGTTNEKLFF
clone_size: NA; v_call: TRBV30; d_call: NA; j_call: TRBJ1-2; cdr3_nt: TGTGCCTGGAGTGTACGGGCTAACTATGGCTACACCTTC; cdr3_aa: CAWSVRANYGYTF
clone_size: NA; v_call: TRBV15; d_call: TRBD2; j_call: TRBJ2-1; cdr3_nt: TGTGCCACCAGCCCCTCCGGGACTAAATACAATGAGCAGTTCTTC; cdr3_aa: CATSPSGTKYNEQFF
clone_size: NA; v_call: TRBV9; d_call: TRBD1; j_call: TRBJ1-3; cdr3_nt: TGTGCCAGCAGCGTAGAGGGGGCGGTGGGAAGAAACACCATATATTTT; cdr3_aa: CASSVEGAVGRNTIYF
clone_size: once; v_call: TRBV19; d_call: TRBD1; j_call: TRBJ1-1; cdr3_nt: TGTGCCAGTACTCCCGGACAGGGATATTGGGGCACTGAAGCTTTCTTT; cdr3_aa: CASTPGQGYWGTEAFF
clone_size: NA; v_call: TRBV28; d_call: NA; j_call: TRBJ1-5; cdr3_nt: TGTGCCAGCAGTATTATCACAGGTAGCAATCAGCCCCAGCATTTT; cdr3_aa: CASSIITGSNQPQHF
clone_size: NA; v_call: TRBV5-1; d_call: NA; j_call: TRBJ2-5; cdr3_nt: TGCGCCAGCAGCCAGGGGTTCGGGGCCCCCGCCCAAGAGACCCAGTACTTC; cdr3_aa: CASSQGFGAPAQETQYF
clone_size: NA; v_call: TRBV5-1; d_call: NA; j_call: TRBJ1-2; cdr3_nt: TGCGCCAGCAGCTTGGGGGGAGAGGGAAACTATGGCTACACCTTC; cdr3_aa: CASSLGGEGNYGYTF
clone_size: NA; v_call: TRBV2; d_call: NA; j_call: TRBJ1-5; cdr3_nt: TGTGCCAGCAGCCCTCTCGGGGGGCTTCAGCCCCAGCATTTT; cdr3_aa: CASSPLGGLQPQHF
clone_size: NA; v_call: TRBV5-4; d_call: NA; j_call: TRBJ2-1; cdr3_nt: TGTGCCAGCAGCTTTTTTACAAATGAGCAGTTCTTC; cdr3_aa: CASSFFTNEQFF
clone_size: NA; v_call: TRBV27; d_call: NA; j_call: TRBJ2-1; cdr3_nt: TGTGCCAGCAGCAGCCTAGCCGGCGAGCAGTTCTTC; cdr3_aa: CASSSLAGEQFF
clone_size: once; v_call: TRBV7-9; d_call: NA; j_call: TRBJ2-1; cdr3_nt: TGTGCCAGCAGCTTTTTTATCGGGGAGTCCTACAATGAGCAGTTCTTC; cdr3_aa: CASSFFIGESYNEQFF
clone_size: NA; v_call: TRBV12-3/TRBV12-4; d_call: NA; j_call: TRBJ2-5; cdr3_nt: TGTGCCAGCAGTTTAGGGGCGACCCAGTACTTC; cdr3_aa: CASSLGATQYF
clone_size: NA; v_call: TRBV6-5; d_call: TRBD1; j_call: TRBJ1-4; cdr3_nt: TGTGCCAGCAGTACACGGGACAGGGTGGATGAAAAACTGTTTTTT; cdr3_aa: CASSTRDRVDEKLFF
clone_size: NA; v_call: TRBV7-3; d_call: TRBD1; j_call: TRBJ2-1; cdr3_nt: TGTGCCAGCAGCCTATCAGGGACAGGGGGCTACAATGAGCAGTTCTTC; cdr3_aa: CASSLSGTGGYNEQFF
clone_size: NA; v_call: TRBV6-5; d_call: NA; j_call: TRBJ2-7; cdr3_nt: TGTGCCAGCACTCAGGCGATCTCCTACGAGCAGTACTTC; cdr3_aa: CASTQAISYEQYF
clone_size: NA; v_call: TRBV28; d_call: NA; j_call: TRBJ2-1; cdr3_nt: TGTGCCAGCAGTTTAAGGGAGACGAGTTACAATGAGCAGTTCTTC; cdr3_aa: CASSLRETSYNEQFF
clone_size: NA; v_call: TRBV12-2; d_call: NA; j_call: TRBJ1-5; cdr3_nt: TGTGCAAGTCGCTTACCAGACAAAGGCAATCAGCCCCAGCATTTT; cdr3_aa: CASRLPDKGNQPQHF
clone_size: once; v_call: TRBV15; d_call: NA; j_call: TRBJ2-7; cdr3_nt: TGTGCCACCAGCAGCCCGACATTCAACTCCTACGAGCAGTACTTC; cdr3_aa: CATSSPTFNSYEQYF